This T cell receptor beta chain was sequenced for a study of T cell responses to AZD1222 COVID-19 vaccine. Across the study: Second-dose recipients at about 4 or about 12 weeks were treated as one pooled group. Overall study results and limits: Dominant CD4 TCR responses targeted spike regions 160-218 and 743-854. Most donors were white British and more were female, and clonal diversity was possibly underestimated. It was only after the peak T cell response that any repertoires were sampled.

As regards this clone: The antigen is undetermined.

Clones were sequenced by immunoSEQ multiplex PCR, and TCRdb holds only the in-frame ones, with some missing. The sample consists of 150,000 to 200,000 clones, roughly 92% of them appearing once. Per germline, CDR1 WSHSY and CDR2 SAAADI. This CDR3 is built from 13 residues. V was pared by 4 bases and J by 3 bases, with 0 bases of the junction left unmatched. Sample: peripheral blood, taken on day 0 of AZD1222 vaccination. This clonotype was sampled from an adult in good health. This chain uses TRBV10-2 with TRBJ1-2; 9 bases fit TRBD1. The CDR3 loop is CASSGTGDYGYTF. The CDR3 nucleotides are TGCGCCAGCAGTGGGACAGGGGACTATGGCTACACCTTC.